This is a list of T cell receptor beta chains from one sample in a study of blood T cell repertoires in COVID-19. Some clones are missing from TCRdb's copy, which holds only in-frame ones; the method was immunoSEQ multiplex PCR. This sample has tens of thousands of clones, with roughly 82% found just once. The source material was peripheral blood. The receptors originated from a woman in her sixties or seventies with acute or convalescent COVID-19. CDR3s include the opening cysteine and the closing phenylalanine or tryptophan. D genes are given only for firm matches. Size tells how often a clone was seen (once, few, many) or the class of an expanded clone, and some rows leave it out.

v_call,d_call,clone_size,j_call,cdr3_nt,cdr3_aa
TRBV10-2,TRBD2,-,TRBJ2-7,TGCGCCAGCAGTGATTTAGTTGCGGGGGGGATTTGGGAGCAGTACTTC,CASSDLVAGGIWEQYF
TRBV6-1,TRBD2,-,TRBJ2-3,TGTGCCAGCAGTGCGTTTAGCGGGGGGGGCACAGATACGCAGTATTTT,CASSAFSGGGTDTQYF
TRBV30,-,-,TRBJ2-1,TGTGCCTGGAGTCCCGGGACTTCCCCAATCAATGAGCAGTTCTTC,CAWSPGTSPINEQFF
TRBV18,-,-,TRBJ1-1,TGTGCCAGCTCACGCTCGGTCGCTGAAGCTTTCTTT,CASSRSVAEAFF
TRBV12-3/TRBV12-4,-,-,TRBJ1-1,TGTGCCAGCACCTCATTAGGGGGCACTGAAGCTTTCTTT,CASTSLGGTEAFF
TRBV6-5,-,-,TRBJ1-1,TGTGCCAGCAGAGACTTTAGGCCTGAAGCTTTCTTT,CASRDFRPEAFF
TRBV18,-,-,TRBJ2-2,TGTGCCAGCTCACCAACAGGTTTATTCAACACCGGGGAGCTGTTTTTT,CASSPTGLFNTGELFF
TRBV27,TRBD1,-,TRBJ2-7,TGTGCCAGCAGTTTATCACCCCGGGACAGGGACGAGCAGTACTTC,CASSLSPRDRDEQYF
TRBV25-1,TRBD1,-,TRBJ1-3,TGTGCCAGCAGGCGACAGGGGGGATCCGGAAACACCATATATTTT,CASRRQGGSGNTIYF
TRBV7-9,TRBD1,once,TRBJ1-2,TGTGCCAGCAGCAACAGGGGGGATGGCTACACCTTC,CASSNRGDGYTF
TRBV5-1,-,-,TRBJ2-1,TGCGCCAGCAGCTCCGGACAACCCGCCAATGAGCAGTTCTTC,CASSSGQPANEQFF
TRBV19,-,-,TRBJ1-5,TGTGCCAGTAACCTGGACAGAATCAATCAGCCCCAGCATTTT,CASNLDRINQPQHF
TRBV12-5,-,-,TRBJ1-2,TGTGCTAGTGGGCGAATCCCCAGAGGTCCCTCTAACTATGGCTACACCTTC,CASGRIPRGPSNYGYTF
TRBV9,-,-,TRBJ1-4,TGTGCCAGCAGCGAAGGGGCTAATGAAAAACTGTTTTTT,CASSEGANEKLFF
TRBV12-5,TRBD2,-,TRBJ2-3,TGTGCTAGTGGTGCCAGCGGGGGGGCTGGCACAGATACGCAGTATTTT,CASGASGGAGTDTQYF
TRBV19,-,-,TRBJ1-1,TGTGCCAGTAGTATAACAGGTGTTGTGAACACTGAAGCTTTCTTT,CASSITGVVNTEAFF
TRBV6-1,-,-,TRBJ2-7,TGTGCCAGCAGTGAACGGGACATTGGCGAGCAGTACTTC,CASSERDIGEQYF
TRBV5-4,-,-,TRBJ1-3,TGTGCCAGCAGCCCAACGGGAGAGAGCTCTGGAAACACCATATATTTT,CASSPTGESSGNTIYF
TRBV20-1,-,-,TRBJ1-1,TGCAGTGCTAGTGGCCAACAGAACACTGAAGCTTTCTTT,CSASGQQNTEAFF
TRBV5-1,-,-,TRBJ1-2,TGCGCCAGCAGGCCGACAGCCTCTGGGGGCTACACCTTC,CASRPTASGGYTF
TRBV15,TRBD1,-,TRBJ1-1,TGTGCCACCAGCCCCCGACAGGGGACCGGGACTGAAGCTTTCTTT,CATSPRQGTGTEAFF
TRBV2,TRBD1,-,TRBJ2-7,TGTGCCAGCAGGACCGGGACAGGGGGCGCAGGGAGCTCCTACGAGCAGTACTTC,CASRTGTGGAGSSYEQYF
TRBV6-5,-,-,TRBJ1-1,TGTGCCAGCAGTTACTCGATAGGGGGCACTGAAGCTTTCTTT,CASSYSIGGTEAFF
TRBV10-3,-,once,TRBJ1-1,TGTGCCATCAGTCAAGGTCAGGGGCCCACTGAAGCTTTCTTT,CAISQGQGPTEAFF
TRBV6-5,TRBD1,-,TRBJ1-5,TGTGCCGCCGGGACAGGCAATCAGCCCCAGCATTTT,CAAGTGNQPQHF
TRBV2,-,-,TRBJ2-1,TGTGCCAGCAGGCTCCGTCCCGGGAACGGTGAGCAGTTCTTC,CASRLRPGNGEQFF
TRBV5-8,TRBD2,-,TRBJ2-1,TGTGCCAGCAGCTTGGGGGTAGCGGGGGAGCAGTTCTTC,CASSLGVAGEQFF
TRBV6-4,-,few,TRBJ2-1,TGTGCCAGCAGTGACTCGACTAACAATGAGCAGTTCTTC,CASSDSTNNEQFF
TRBV5-6,-,-,TRBJ1-2,TGTGCCAGCAGCATGACAGTCTATGGCTACACCTTC,CASSMTVYGYTF
TRBV2,-,-,TRBJ1-4,TGTGCCAGCAGCACGCAGGGGTTGGGTGAAAAACTGTTTTTT,CASSTQGLGEKLFF
TRBV9,TRBD2,few,TRBJ2-2,TGTGCCAGCAGCGTAGAACTAGCGGGCACCGGGGAGCTGTTTTTT,CASSVELAGTGELFF
TRBV14,TRBD1,-,TRBJ1-4,TGTGCCAGCAGCCAAGAGACAGGGATTAATGAAAAACTGTTTTTT,CASSQETGINEKLFF
TRBV20-1,TRBD2,once,TRBJ2-7,TGCAGTGCTACTAGCGGCCACGAGCAGTACTTC,CSATSGHEQYF
TRBV12-3/TRBV12-4,-,-,TRBJ1-2,TGTGCCAGCAGTTTAGACTACTATGGCTACACCTTC,CASSLDYYGYTF
TRBV5-4,TRBD1,-,TRBJ2-7,TGTGCCAGCAGCTTGGTGGATGGGACAGGGGCCTACGAGCAGTACTTC,CASSLVDGTGAYEQYF
TRBV3-1/TRBV3-2,-,-,TRBJ1-2,TGTGCCAGCAGCCAAGATGGGGGGGGCGGCTACACCTTC,CASSQDGGGGYTF
TRBV7-9,TRBD2,-,TRBJ2-3,TGTGCCAGCAGCATTACTAGCGGGGGGGCCCCAGATACGCAGTATTTT,CASSITSGGAPDTQYF
TRBV2,-,few,TRBJ1-1,TGTGCCAGCAGTGAATCAGGGGTGGGCACTGAAGCTTTCTTT,CASSESGVGTEAFF
TRBV5-5,TRBD2,-,TRBJ2-5,TGTGCCAGCAGCATCTATGGACTAGCCTTCCAAGAGACCCAGTACTTC,CASSIYGLAFQETQYF